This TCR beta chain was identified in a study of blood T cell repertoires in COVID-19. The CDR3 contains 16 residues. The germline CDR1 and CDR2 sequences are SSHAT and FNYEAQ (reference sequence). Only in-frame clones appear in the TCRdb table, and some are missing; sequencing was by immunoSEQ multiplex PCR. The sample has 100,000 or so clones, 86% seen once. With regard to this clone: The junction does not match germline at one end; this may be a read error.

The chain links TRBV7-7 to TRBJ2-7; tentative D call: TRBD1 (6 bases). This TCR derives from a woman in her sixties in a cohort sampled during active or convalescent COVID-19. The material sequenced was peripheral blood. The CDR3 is CASSPGTPGSSYEQYF. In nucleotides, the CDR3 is TGTGCTAGCAGCCCCGGGACACCTGGATCTTCCTACGAGCAGTACTTC.